This TCR beta chain was profiled in a study of beta chain features in type 1 diabetes. Overall study findings and caveats: In cDNA sequencing, cells with high TCR expression could be over-represented.

The CDR3 is 15 amino acids. J was trimmed by 2 bases and V by 4 bases; bases with no gene match: 3. Germline V gene lookup returns CDR1 SGHRS and CDR2 YFSETQ. This clone has more than one count but fewer than ten. The antigen remains unidentified. Of the isolated RNA, all was reverse transcribed, and so the sequenced material was expressed TCRB transcripts. Repertoires were generated with immunoSEQ multiplex PCR, while TCRdb's copy carries only in-frame clones and drops some. The repertoire holds 300,000 to 350,000 clones, with roughly 21% as singletons. This chain connects TRBV5-1 to TRBJ1-5, with 10 bases matching TRBD1. Sequenced: naive CD4+ T cells from blood. The clonotype comes from a woman under 30 in good health. Here the CDR3 DNA reads TGCGCCAGCAGCCTAGGGACAGGGGGCAATCAGCCCCAGCATTTT. This gives the protein CASSLGTGGNQPQHF. The entire variable domain, with the rest obtained from reference TRBV5-1 and TRBJ1-5, is as follows: KAGVTQTPRYLIKTRGQQVTLSCSPISGHRSVSWYQQTPGQGLQFLFEYFSETQRNKGNFPGRFSGRQFSNSRSEMNVSTLELGDSALYLCASSLGTGGNQPQHFGDGTRLSIL.